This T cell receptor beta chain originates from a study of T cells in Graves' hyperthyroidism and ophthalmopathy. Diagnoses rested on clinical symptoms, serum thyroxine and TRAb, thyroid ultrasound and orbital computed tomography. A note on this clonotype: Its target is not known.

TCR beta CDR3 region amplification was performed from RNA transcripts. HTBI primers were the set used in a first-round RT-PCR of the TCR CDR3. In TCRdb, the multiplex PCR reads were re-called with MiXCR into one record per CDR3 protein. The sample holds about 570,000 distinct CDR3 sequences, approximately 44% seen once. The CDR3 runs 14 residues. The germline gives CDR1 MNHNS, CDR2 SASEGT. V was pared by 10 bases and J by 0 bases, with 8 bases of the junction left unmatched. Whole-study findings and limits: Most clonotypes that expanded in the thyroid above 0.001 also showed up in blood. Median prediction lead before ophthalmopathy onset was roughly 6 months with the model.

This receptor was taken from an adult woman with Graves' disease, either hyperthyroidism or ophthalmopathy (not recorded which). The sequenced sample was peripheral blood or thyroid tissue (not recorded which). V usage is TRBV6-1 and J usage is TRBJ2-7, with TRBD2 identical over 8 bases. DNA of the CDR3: TGTGCCACCCGTGTAGCGGGGAGCTCCTACGAGCAGTACTTC. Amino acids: CATRVAGSSYEQYF.